This TCR beta chain derives from a study of T cells in Graves' hyperthyroidism and ophthalmopathy. Exclusion followed for patients with uncontrolled infection, other autoimmune disease, pregnancy or lactation. The authors obtained PBMCs from 7.5 to 10 ml of fresh peripheral blood. There were TCR beta CDR3 regions amplified from RNA transcripts. The HTBI set primed first-round TCR CDR3 RT-PCR. TCRdb re-analysed the multiplex PCR reads in MiXCR, keeping a single row per CDR3 protein. This sample has hundreds of thousands of distinct CDR3 sequences, with about a sixth found just once. This clonotype has at least ten counts. The antigen remains unidentified. A much more abundant neighbour one base away suggests this may be a read error. The CDR3 covers 13 residues. Trimming cost V 4 bases and J 5 bases; bases outside gene matches: 0. Study findings and constraints: Most thyroid clonotypes that were expanded above 0.001 also turned up in blood. Ophthalmopathy was predicted by the model a median of about 6.5 months ahead of onset.

The sample consisted of blood. This chain links TRBV12-3 or TRBV12-4 with TRBJ1-5; 9 bases align to TRBD1. The clonotype comes from a woman between 55 and 75 years old with Graves' ophthalmopathy. Written as DNA, the CDR3 is TGTGCCAGCAGTTGGGACAGGGATCAGCCCCAGCATTTT. This codes for CASSWDRDQPQHF.